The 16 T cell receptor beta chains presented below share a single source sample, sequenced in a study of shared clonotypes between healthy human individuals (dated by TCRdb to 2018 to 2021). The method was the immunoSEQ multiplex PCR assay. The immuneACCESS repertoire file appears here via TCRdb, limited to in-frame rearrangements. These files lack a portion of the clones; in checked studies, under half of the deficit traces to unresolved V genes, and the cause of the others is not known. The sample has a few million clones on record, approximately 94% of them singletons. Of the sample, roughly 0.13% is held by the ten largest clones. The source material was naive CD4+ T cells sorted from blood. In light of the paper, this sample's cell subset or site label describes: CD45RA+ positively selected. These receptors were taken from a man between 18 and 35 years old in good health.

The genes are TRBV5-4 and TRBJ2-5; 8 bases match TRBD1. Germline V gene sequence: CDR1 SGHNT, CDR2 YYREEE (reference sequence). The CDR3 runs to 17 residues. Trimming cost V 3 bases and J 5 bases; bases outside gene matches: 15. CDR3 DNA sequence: TGTGCCAGCAGCTCCGGCGCCGGGCAGGGGGCCATGGAGACCCAGTACTTC. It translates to CASSSGAGQGAMETQYF. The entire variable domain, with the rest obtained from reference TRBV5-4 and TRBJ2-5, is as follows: ETGVTQSPTHLIKTRGQQVTLRCSSQSGHNTVSWYQQALGQGPQFIFQYYREEENGRGNFPPRFSGLQFPNYSSELNVNALELDDSALYLCASSSGAGQGAMETQYFGPGTRLLVL.

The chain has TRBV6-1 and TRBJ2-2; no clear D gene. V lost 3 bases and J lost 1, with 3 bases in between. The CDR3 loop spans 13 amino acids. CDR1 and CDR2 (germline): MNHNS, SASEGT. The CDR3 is CASSDWNTGELFF. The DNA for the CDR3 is TGTGCCAGCAGTGATTGGAACACCGGGGAGCTGTTTTTT.

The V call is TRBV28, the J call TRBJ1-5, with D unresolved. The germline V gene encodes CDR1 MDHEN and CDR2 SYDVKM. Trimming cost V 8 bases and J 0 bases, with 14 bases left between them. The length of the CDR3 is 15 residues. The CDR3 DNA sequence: TGTGCCAGCCTCGCCGGGTCGTATAGCAATCAGCCCCAGCATTTT. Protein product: CASLAGSYSNQPQHF.

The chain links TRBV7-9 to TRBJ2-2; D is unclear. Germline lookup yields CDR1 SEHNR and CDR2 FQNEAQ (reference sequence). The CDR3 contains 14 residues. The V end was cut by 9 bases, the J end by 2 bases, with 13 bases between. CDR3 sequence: CARPRTDNTGELFF. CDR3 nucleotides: TGTGCCAGACCTAGGACCGATAACACCGGGGAGCTGTTTTTT.

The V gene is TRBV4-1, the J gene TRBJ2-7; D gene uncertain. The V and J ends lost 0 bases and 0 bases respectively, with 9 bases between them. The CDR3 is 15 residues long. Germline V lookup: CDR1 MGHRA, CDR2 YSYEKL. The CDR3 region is CASSQDRTSSYEQYF. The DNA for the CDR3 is TGCGCCAGCAGCCAAGATCGGACCAGCTCCTACGAGCAGTACTTC.

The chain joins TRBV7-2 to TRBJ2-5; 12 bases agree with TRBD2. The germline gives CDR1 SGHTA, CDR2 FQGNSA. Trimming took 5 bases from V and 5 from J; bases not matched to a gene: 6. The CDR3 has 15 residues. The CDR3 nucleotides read TGTGCCAGCAGCCAAGGGACTAGCGGGTGGGAGACCCAGTACTTC. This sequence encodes CASSQGTSGWETQYF.

CDR3 residues: CAWKAPGNGYTF. As DNA, the CDR3 is TGTGCCTGGAAGGCCCCGGGGAATGGCTACACCTTC. The rearrangement links TRBV30 to TRBJ1-2; the D is unclear. The germline gives CDR1 GTSNPN, CDR2 SVGIG (reference sequence). The V end lost 4 bases, the J end lost 6 bases, and 12 bases lay between the germline ends. The length of the CDR3 is 12 residues. Combining the CDR3 with reference TRBV30 and TRBJ1-2 gives the whole variable domain SQTIHQWPATLVQPVGSPLSLECTVEGTSNPNLYWYRQAAGRGLQLLFYSVGIGQISSEVPQNLSASRPQDRQFILSSKKLLLSDSGFYLCAWKAPGNGYTFGSGTRLTVV.

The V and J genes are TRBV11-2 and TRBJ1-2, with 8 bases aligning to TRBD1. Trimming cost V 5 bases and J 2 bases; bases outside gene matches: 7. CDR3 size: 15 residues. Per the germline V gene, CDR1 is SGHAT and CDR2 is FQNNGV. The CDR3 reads CASSRYRGGNYGYTF. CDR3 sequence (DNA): TGTGCCAGCAGCCGTTACAGGGGGGGAAACTATGGCTACACCTTC.

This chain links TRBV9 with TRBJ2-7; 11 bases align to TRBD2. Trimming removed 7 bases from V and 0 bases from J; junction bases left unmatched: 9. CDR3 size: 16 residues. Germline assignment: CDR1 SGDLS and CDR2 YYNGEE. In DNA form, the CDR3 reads TGTGCCAGCTCTCGACTAGCGGGGCCGACCTCCTACGAGCAGTACTTC. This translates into CASSRLAGPTSYEQYF.

The CDR3 nucleotides read TGCGCCAGCAGCTTAGGAAGGACTAGGGACAATGAGCAGTTCTTC. The encoded protein is CASSLGRTRDNEQFF. This chain joins TRBV5-1 and TRBJ2-1; 7 positions match TRBD2. Losses at the gene ends were 2 bases for V and 5 bases for J; bases not matched to a gene: 7. Germline CDR1 SGHRS, CDR2 YFSETQ. This CDR3 is 15 amino acids long.

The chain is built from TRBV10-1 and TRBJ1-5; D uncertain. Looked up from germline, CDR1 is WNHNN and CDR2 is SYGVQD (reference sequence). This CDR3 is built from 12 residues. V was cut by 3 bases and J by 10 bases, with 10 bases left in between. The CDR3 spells CASSDSSGPQHF. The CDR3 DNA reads TGCGCCAGCAGTGACTCGAGCGGACCCCAGCATTTT.

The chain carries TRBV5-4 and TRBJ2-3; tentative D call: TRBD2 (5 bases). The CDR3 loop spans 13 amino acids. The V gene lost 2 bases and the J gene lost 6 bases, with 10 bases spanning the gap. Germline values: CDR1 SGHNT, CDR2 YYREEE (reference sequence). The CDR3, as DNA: TGTGCCAGCAGCTTTCCCTCGGGGGATACGCAGTATTTT. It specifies CASSFPSGDTQYF.

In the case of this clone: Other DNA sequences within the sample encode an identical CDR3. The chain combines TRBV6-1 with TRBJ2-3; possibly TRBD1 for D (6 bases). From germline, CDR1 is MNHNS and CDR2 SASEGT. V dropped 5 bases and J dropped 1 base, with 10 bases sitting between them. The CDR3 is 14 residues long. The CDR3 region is CASSLRQGTDTQYF. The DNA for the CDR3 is TGTGCCAGCAGTCTGAGACAGGGCACAGATACGCAGTATTTT.

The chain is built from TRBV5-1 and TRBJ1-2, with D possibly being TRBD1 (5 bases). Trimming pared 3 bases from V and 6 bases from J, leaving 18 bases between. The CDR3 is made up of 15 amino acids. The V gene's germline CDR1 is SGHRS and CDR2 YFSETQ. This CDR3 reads CASSSTPQWGDGYTF. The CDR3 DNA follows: TGCGCCAGCAGCTCAACCCCTCAATGGGGGGATGGCTACACCTTC.

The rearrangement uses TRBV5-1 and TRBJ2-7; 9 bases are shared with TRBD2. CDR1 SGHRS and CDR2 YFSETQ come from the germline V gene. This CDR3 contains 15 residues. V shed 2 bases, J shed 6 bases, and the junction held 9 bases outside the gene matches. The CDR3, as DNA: TGCGCCAGCAGCTTAAGCGGGGGGCCCCCAGGCGAGCAGTACTTC. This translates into CASSLSGGPPGEQYF.

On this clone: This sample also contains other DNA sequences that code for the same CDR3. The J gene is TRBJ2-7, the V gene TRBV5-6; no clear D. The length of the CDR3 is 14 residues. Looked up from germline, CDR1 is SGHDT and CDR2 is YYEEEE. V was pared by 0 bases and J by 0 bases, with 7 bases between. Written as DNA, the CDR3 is TGTGCCAGCAGCTTGGGACGGAGCTCCTACGAGCAGTACTTC. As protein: CASSLGRSSYEQYF.